A single sample is the source of the 19 T cell receptor beta chains below, sequenced in a study of long-term antiretroviral therapy in people with HIV. The run of the v3.0 immunoSEQ assay was at survey level. Here immunoSEQ multiplex PCR was the method, and the copy in TCRdb shows in-frame clones only, minus some. The sample includes around 15,000 clones, roughly 92% of them seen just once. The sequencing here drew on unsorted PBMCs, taken 0.6 years after starting antiretroviral therapy. The receptors come from a middle-aged woman with HIV.

CDR3 in amino acids: CASSFGGSATNEKLFF. In nucleotides, the CDR3 is TGCGCCAGCAGCTTCGGCGGATCCGCAACTAATGAAAAACTGTTTTTT. V and J are TRBV5-1 and TRBJ1-4, with D hard to call. V was shortened by 2 bases and J by 0 bases, with 11 bases between the two germline ends. The CDR3 runs to 16 residues. The V gene's germline CDR1 is SGHRS and CDR2 YFSETQ.

Only one count was recorded for this clone. The chain recombines TRBV5-1 with TRBJ1-1; D remains ambiguous. Trimming took 0 bases from V and 7 from J, leaving 7 bases between them. The CDR3 has 12 amino acids. CDR1 and CDR2 (germline): SGHRS, YFSETQ. The CDR3 bases are TGCGCCAGCAGCTTGGGTTGGGATGAAGCTTTCTTT. Its protein is CASSLGWDEAFF. The whole variable domain, remainder taken from reference TRBV5-1 and TRBJ1-1, is KAGVTQTPRYLIKTRGQQVTLSCSPISGHRSVSWYQQTPGQGLQFLFEYFSETQRNKGNFPGRFSGRQFSNSRSEMNVSTLELGDSALYLCASSLGWDEAFFGQGTRLTVV.

This clone has only one observation. The V and J genes are TRBV7-9 and TRBJ2-3; TRBD1 agrees at 9 bases. The CDR3 runs 15 residues. Per germline, CDR1 SEHNR and CDR2 FQNEAQ (reference sequence). V lost 7 bases to trimming and J lost 1 base; unmatched junction nucleotides: 6. The CDR3 nucleotides are TGTGCCAGCACCCAACAGGGGGCTGGCACAGATACGCAGTATTTT. Its protein is CASTQQGAGTDTQYF.

This clone is a singleton in its sample. This chain uses TRBV7-9 with TRBJ2-7, with D unclear. V lost 2 bases to trimming and J lost 1 base, with 12 bases between them. The V gene's germline CDR1 is SEHNR and CDR2 FQNEAQ (reference sequence). The CDR3 loop spans 15 amino acids. The CDR3: CASSLTLFKSYEQYF. The CDR3 DNA is TGTGCCAGCAGCTTAACACTATTCAAATCCTACGAGCAGTACTTC.

A note on this clone: In the same sample, other DNA sequences code for this CDR3. The chain has TRBV5-5 and TRBJ2-3; TRBD2 is a possible D gene (5 bases). Germline CDR1 reads SGHKS; CDR2 reads YYEKEE (reference sequence). The CDR3 is made up of 13 amino acids. V was shortened by 5 bases and J by 0 bases, with 7 bases between the two germline ends. The CDR3 is CASSEGSTDTQYF. Here the CDR3 DNA reads TGTGCCAGCAGTGAGGGAAGCACAGATACGCAGTATTTT.

The CDR3, as DNA: TGTGCCAGCAGCTTAGCGTTAGGAGACCAAGGACCGCTGCGAGCCCAGTACTTC. It codes for CASSLALGDQGPLRAQYF. The chain combines TRBV7-6 with TRBJ2-5; no reliable D call. V gave up 0 bases and J gave up 9 bases, with 26 bases separating them. Germline V gene data show CDR1 as SGHVS and CDR2 as FNYEAQ. The CDR3 has 18 amino acids.

This clone was seen a single time. V usage is TRBV5-6 and J usage is TRBJ2-1, with unresolved D. The CDR3 is 10 amino acids. CDR1 and CDR2 from the germline V gene are SGHDT and YYEEEE. The V end lost 7 bases, the J end lost 8 bases, and 7 bases lay between the germline ends. CDR3 sequence reads: CASFVYEQFF. The DNA for the CDR3 is TGTGCCAGCTTCGTCTATGAGCAGTTCTTC.

The chain couples TRBV27 to TRBJ1-2; unclear D gene. CDR3 length: 13 amino acids. V dropped 5 bases and J dropped 4 bases, with 11 bases sitting between them. CDR1 is MNHEY and CDR2 is SMNVEV in the germline V gene (reference sequence). Here the CDR3 reads CASSIAGSYGYTF. CDR3 nucleotides: TGTGCCAGCAGTATAGCAGGCAGCTATGGCTACACCTTC.

V is TRBV27 and J is TRBJ1-3; weak D call: TRBD1 (6 bases). The CDR3 covers 18 residues. Germline values: CDR1 MNHEY, CDR2 SMNVEV (reference sequence). V was clipped by 0 bases and J by 0 bases, with 15 bases between them. CDR3 nucleotides: TGTGCCAGCAGTTTATCGGGCAGGGGAACTCTCTCTGGAAACACCATATATTTT. Protein: CASSLSGRGTLSGNTIYF.

In DNA, the CDR3 is TGTGCCAGCAGCCTGGGACACTCTGGAAACACCATATATTTT. Its protein product is CASSLGHSGNTIYF. This chain joins TRBV7-9 and TRBJ1-3; TRBD1 is a possible D gene (6 bases). Germline V CDR1 and CDR2: SEHNR, FQNEAQ (reference sequence). Between the trimmed V and J ends, which lost 5 bases and 0 bases, there was a span of 8 bases. The CDR3 is 14 amino acids.

CDR3 loop: CASSLFRAVPYNEQFF. CDR3 nucleotide sequence: TGTGCCAGCAGCTTGTTCCGAGCGGTGCCCTACAATGAGCAGTTCTTC. The gene calls are TRBV5-5 and TRBJ2-1, with TRBD2 as a possible D gene (5 bases). The V end lost 1 base, the J end lost 2 bases, and 13 bases lay between the germline ends. The CDR3 loop spans 16 amino acids. Germline V CDR1 and CDR2: SGHKS, YYEKEE (reference sequence).

This chain uses TRBV5-4 with TRBJ1-1; unclear D gene. Trimming stripped 0 bases from V and 2 bases from J, with 11 bases between. The CDR3 totals 15 residues. Per the germline V gene, CDR1 is SGHNT and CDR2 is YYREEE (reference sequence). The CDR3 protein is CASSLAPLTNTEAFF. The DNA of the CDR3 is TGTGCCAGCAGCTTGGCCCCCCTAACCAACACTGAAGCTTTCTTT. Drawing the rest from reference TRBV5-4 and TRBJ1-1, the complete variable domain is ETGVTQSPTHLIKTRGQQVTLRCSSQSGHNTVSWYQQALGQGPQFIFQYYREEENGRGNFPPRFSGLQFPNYSSELNVNALELDDSALYLCASSLAPLTNTEAFFGQGTRLTVV.

This chain joins TRBV13 and TRBJ2-7, with D tentatively TRBD2 (5 bases). Germline values: CDR1 PRHDT, CDR2 FYEKMQ (reference sequence). The CDR3 has 14 amino acids. The V gene lost 3 bases and the J gene lost 3 bases, with 12 bases spanning the gap. The DNA for the CDR3 is TGTGCCAGCAGCTTCGGAGGACGGAACTACGAGCAGTACTTC. This encodes CASSFGGRNYEQYF. The full variable domain, in which reference TRBV13 and TRBJ2-7 provide the parts outside the CDR3, is AAGVIQSPRHLIKEKRETATLKCYPIPRHDTVYWYQQGPGQDPQFLISFYEKMQSDKGSIPDRFSAQQFSDYHSELNMSSLELGDSALYFCASSFGGRNYEQYFGPGTRLTVT.

V and J are TRBV6-5 and TRBJ1-5; D gene unclear. CDR1 and CDR2 from the germline V gene are MNHEY and SVGAGI. V was pared by 2 bases and J by 2 bases, with 7 bases between. CDR3 length: 14 residues. The DNA of the CDR3 is TGTGCCAGCAGTTACAGGGCTCGCAATCAGCCCCAGCATTTT. This sequence encodes CASSYRARNQPQHF.

Here the CDR3 reads CASSSGLAGGTQYF. The CDR3 region has the DNA TGTGCCAGCAGCTCGGGACTAGCGGGGGGTACGCAGTATTTT. V usage is TRBV5-4 and J usage is TRBJ2-3, with 15 bases matching TRBD2. In germline, CDR1 is SGHNT, CDR2 YYREEE (reference sequence). With V trimmed by 3 bases and J by 8 bases, 1 base remained unmatched. This CDR3 comprises 14 residues.

J is TRBJ2-1 and V is TRBV7-9; D unresolved. V gave up 6 bases and J gave up 7 bases, with 19 bases separating them. CDR1 is SEHNR and CDR2 is FQNEAQ in the germline V gene (reference sequence). CDR3 length equals 15 residues. The CDR3 coding sequence is TGTGCCAGCAGTCAGTCGGAGAGCAGCGAAAATGAGCAGTTCTTC. It encodes CASSQSESSENEQFF.

The rearrangement uses TRBV30 and TRBJ1-6, with 8 bases that match TRBD1. The CDR3 sequence is 13 residues long. The trim removed 1 base at V and 10 bases at J, leaving 3 bases unmatched. CDR1 is GTSNPN, CDR2 SVGIG, per germline (reference sequence). This chain's CDR3 is CAWSGTGYSPLHF. The CDR3 bases are TGTGCCTGGAGTGGGACAGGGTACTCACCCCTCCACTTT.

The V call is TRBV4-3, the J call TRBJ1-4; TRBD1 or TRBD2 may be the D gene (5 bases each). The J call is uncertain, as TRBJ2-2 better fits the DNA end. CDR1 LGHNA and CDR2 YSLEER come from the germline V gene. The CDR3 sequence is 16 residues long. CDR3 residues: CASSQDIGALRRELFF. The CDR3 coding sequence is TGCGCCAGCAGCCAAGATATCGGGGCTTTGAGAAGGGAGCTGTTTTTT.

V and J are TRBV19 and TRBJ1-2; 7 bases line up with TRBD1. This CDR3 has 16 amino acids. The V gene's germline CDR1 is LNHDA and CDR2 SQIVND (reference sequence). Trimming cost V 4 bases and J 0 bases; bases outside gene matches: 8. The CDR3 sequence: CASSRPGTAANYGYTF. The CDR3 coding sequence is TGTGCCAGTAGTAGGCCCGGGACAGCAGCTAACTATGGCTACACCTTC.